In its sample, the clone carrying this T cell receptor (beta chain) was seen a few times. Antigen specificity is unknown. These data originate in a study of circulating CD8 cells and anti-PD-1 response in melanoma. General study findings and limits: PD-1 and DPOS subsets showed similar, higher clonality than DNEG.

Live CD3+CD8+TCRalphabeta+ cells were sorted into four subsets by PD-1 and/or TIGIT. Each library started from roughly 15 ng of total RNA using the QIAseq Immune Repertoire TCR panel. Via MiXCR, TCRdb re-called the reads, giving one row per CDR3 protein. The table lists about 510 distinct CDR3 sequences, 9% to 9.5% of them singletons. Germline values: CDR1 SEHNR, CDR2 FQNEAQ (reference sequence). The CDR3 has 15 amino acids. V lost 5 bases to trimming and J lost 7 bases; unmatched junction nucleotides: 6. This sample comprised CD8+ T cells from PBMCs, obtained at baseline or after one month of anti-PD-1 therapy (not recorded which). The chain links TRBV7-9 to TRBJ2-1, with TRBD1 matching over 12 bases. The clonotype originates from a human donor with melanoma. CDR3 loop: CASSQGQGALNEQFF. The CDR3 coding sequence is TGTGCCAGCAGCCAGGGACAGGGGGCTTTGAATGAGCAGTTCTTC.